This T cell receptor beta chain was found in a study of cytotoxic CD8 clonotypes in ibrutinib-treated CLL. Measured with immunoSEQ multiplex PCR; TCRdb has only the in-frame clones, and not every one. The data show some 290,000 clones, more than 65% seen once. This CDR3 region has 13 residues. The germline CDR1 and CDR2 sequences are MNHEY and SMNVEV (reference sequence). V shed 2 bases and J shed 4 bases, with 6 bases lying between them. The source is a human donor with chronic lymphocytic leukemia. This chain uses TRBV27 with TRBJ1-5; D unclear. The starting material was PBMCs, obtained before ibrutinib treatment. Here the CDR3 reads CASSLHPNQPQHF. CDR3 in DNA: TGTGCCAGCAGTTTACACCCGAATCAGCCCCAGCATTTT.